Listed here are 21 T cell receptor beta chains from one sample, sequenced in a study of CD8 T cells in Susac syndrome. RNA in amounts of about 0.5 to 1 ug was reverse transcribed with random hexamers. TCRdb redid the calling of the immunoSEQ multiplex PCR reads with MiXCR, one entry per CDR3 protein. Of a few hundred thousand distinct CDR3 sequences in the sample, about 94% were seen once. Sequencing used CD4+ T cells from PBMCs. The receptors stem from a human donor with Susac syndrome.

This sequence joins TRBV6-6 and TRBJ1-5; a weak D match, TRBD1 (5 bases). This CDR3 spans 15 amino acids. The V and J ends lost 7 bases and 0 bases respectively, with 13 bases between them. Germline V lookup: CDR1 MNHNY, CDR2 SVGAGI (reference sequence). CDR3 sequence (DNA): TGTGCCAGCACCCTCCTGGGGGATAGCAATCAGCCCCAGCATTTT. It encodes CASTLLGDSNQPQHF.

This chain connects TRBV30 to TRBJ1-2; D is possibly TRBD1 (6 bases). This CDR3 has 15 amino acids. The V and J ends lost 2 bases and 4 bases respectively, with 17 bases between them. Germline V gene data show CDR1 as GTSNPN and CDR2 as SVGIG (reference sequence). In nucleotides, the CDR3 is TGTGCCTGGAGTTTAGGGACATCCTCCCCCTATGGCTACACCTTC. Translation: CAWSLGTSSPYGYTF.

The chain combines TRBV12-5 with TRBJ1-5; a weak D match, TRBD1 (6 bases). The CDR3 covers 14 residues. V was cut by 5 bases and J by 1 base, with 9 bases left in between. Germline values: CDR1 LGHNT, CDR2 FRNRAP. As DNA, the CDR3 is TGTGCTAGTGGTACCGGACAGAGCAATCAGCCCCAGCATTTT. The encoded protein is CASGTGQSNQPQHF. The full variable domain, completed using reference TRBV12-5 and TRBJ1-5, is DARVTQTPRHKVTEMGQEVTMRCQPILGHNTVFWYRQTMMQGLELLAYFRNRAPLDDSGMPKDRFSAEMPDATLATLKIQPSEPRDSAVYFCASGTGQSNQPQHFGDGTRLSIL.

In this sample, this clonotype turned up once. The genes are TRBV6-6 and TRBJ2-5; D is unresolved. The CDR3 runs 14 residues. The germline V gene has CDR1 MNHNY and CDR2 SVGAGI (reference sequence). V was pared by 5 bases and J by 4 bases, with 14 bases between. CDR3: CASSTPGLGETQYF. CDR3 in DNA: TGTGCCAGCAGTACCCCGGGTTTGGGAGAGACCCAGTACTTC.

The chain is built from TRBV6-2 or TRBV6-3 and TRBJ2-7; D is possibly TRBD1 (5 bases). The CDR3 length is 14 residues. V was pared by 6 bases and J by 6 bases, with 18 bases between. Germline V gene lookup returns CDR1 MNHEY and CDR2 SVGEGT. The DNA of the CDR3 is TGTGCCAGCAGGGTGATGGGGCCGGACGTCGAGCAGTACTTC. It translates to CASRVMGPDVEQYF.

J is TRBJ2-3 and V is TRBV25-1, with D perhaps assigned TRBD1 or TRBD2 (6 bases each). Trimming cost V 7 bases and J 5 bases, with 13 bases left between them. There are 13 residues in the CDR3. CDR1 and CDR2 (germline): MGHDK, SYGVNS. DNA for the CDR3: TGTGCCAGCAAACTACAGGGAGGAGATACGCAGTATTTT. This gives the protein CASKLQGGDTQYF.

This sequence joins TRBV10-2 and TRBJ1-2; TRBD1 is a possible D gene (5 bases). CDR3 length: 13 residues. V lost 6 bases and J 0 bases, leaving 8 bases between the germline ends. Germline V lookup: CDR1 WSHSY, CDR2 SAAADI. CDR3 residues: CASRETANYGYTF. Written as DNA, the CDR3 is TGCGCCAGCAGAGAGACAGCTAACTATGGCTACACCTTC.

The chain carries TRBV30 and TRBJ1-3; D remains ambiguous. The V gene's germline CDR1 is GTSNPN and CDR2 SVGIG (reference sequence). This CDR3 is 15 amino acids long. Trimming took 2 bases from V and 0 from J, leaving 11 bases between them. As DNA, the CDR3 is TGTGCCTGGAGTAGGTTAGGAGCCTCTGGAAACACCATATATTTT. It codes for CAWSRLGASGNTIYF.

V and J are TRBV4-3 and TRBJ2-2; either TRBD1 or TRBD2 may fit D (5 bases each). V dropped 0 bases and J dropped 4 bases, with 9 bases sitting between them. The CDR3 is 15 residues long. CDR1 and CDR2 (germline): LGHNA, YSLEER. Here the CDR3 reads CASSQDMGVTGELFF. DNA of the CDR3: TGCGCCAGCAGCCAAGATATGGGGGTCACCGGGGAGCTGTTTTTT.

The chain has TRBV12-3 or TRBV12-4 and TRBJ2-7; 7 positions agree with TRBD1. The CDR3 runs to 16 residues. After removal of 5 bases from V and 3 bases from J, the junction contained 13 bases not matched to a gene. The CDR3 DNA reads as TGTGCCAGCAGTCACCTCGGGACAGCATCTAACTACGAGCAGTACTTC. It yields the protein CASSHLGTASNYEQYF.

This rearrangement joins TRBV18 to TRBJ2-1, with a tentative D call TRBD2 (6 bases). V lost 0 bases, J lost 8 bases, and 11 bases lay in between. In germline, CDR1 is KGHSH, CDR2 LQKENI. The CDR3 is 14 residues long. The CDR3 here is CASSPPGGGDEQFF. The CDR3 DNA sequence: TGTGCCAGCTCACCACCGGGAGGTGGAGATGAGCAGTTCTTC.

The genes are TRBV20-1 and TRBJ1-2, with 9 bases lining up with TRBD1. This CDR3 contains 13 residues. The germline CDR1 and CDR2 sequences are DFQATT and SNEGSKA (reference sequence). Unmatched junction bases numbered 5, after V lost 1 base and J lost 8 bases. CDR3 nucleotides: TGCAGTGCTAGAGTGGGACAGGGTAGAGGCTACACCTTC. Encoded protein: CSARVGQGRGYTF.

The chain is built from TRBV5-6 and TRBJ1-6; 7 bases line up with TRBD1. The V gene end was trimmed by 4 bases and the J gene end by 0 bases; junction bases not matched to a gene: 10. The CDR3 spans 18 residues. CDR1 and CDR2 (germline): SGHDT, YYEEEE. For the CDR3, the DNA is TGTGCCAGCAGCCGATTACAGGGGTCGAGCTCCTATAATTCACCCCTCCACTTT. This translates into CASSRLQGSSSYNSPLHF. Filled out from reference TRBV5-6 and TRBJ1-6, the complete variable domain reads DAGVTQSPTHLIKTRGQQVTLRCSPKSGHDTVSWYQQALGQGPQFIFQYYEEEERQRGNFPDRFSGHQFPNYSSELNVNALLLGDSALYLCASSRLQGSSSYNSPLHFGNGTRLTVT.

The rearrangement links TRBV30 to TRBJ1-5, with D unclear. The CDR3 is 15 amino acids. Germline assignment: CDR1 GTSNPN and CDR2 SVGIG (reference sequence). The germline V and J ends were trimmed by 4 bases and 0 bases, with 13 bases remaining between them. CDR3 nucleotide sequence: TGTGCCTGGACCCCACCACACCCTAGCAATCAGCCCCAGCATTTT. Its protein product is CAWTPPHPSNQPQHF.

CDR3 in DNA: TGCGCCAGCAGCCAGGACCTTAGCGGGGGGGCTAGAAAGCAGTTCTTC. The encoded protein is CASSQDLSGGARKQFF. V usage is TRBV4-3 and J usage is TRBJ2-1; 11 bases fit TRBD2. Germline CDR1 and CDR2: LGHNA and YSLEER. The CDR3 contains 16 residues. V lost 3 bases and J lost 11; bases outside the gene matches: 12.

The rearrangement joins TRBV14 to TRBJ2-5; D may be TRBD1 (6 bases). Germline CDR1 is SGHDN and CDR2 is FVKESK. Trimming removed 0 bases at V and 2 bases at J, with 10 bases between. The CDR3 is 15 residues long. CDR3 sequence (DNA): TGTGCCAGCAGCCAAGATGCGGACAGTCAAGAGACCCAGTACTTC. Translating gives CASSQDADSQETQYF.

The gene calls are TRBV28 and TRBJ2-7, with TRBD1 matching over 9 bases. Germline V CDR1 and CDR2: MDHEN, SYDVKM. The J segment lost 7 bases and the V segment lost 6 bases, leaving 10 bases of the junction unmatched. This CDR3 is 14 amino acids long. The CDR3 nucleotides are TGTGCCAGCAGCTCACGGGACAGGGCCCATGAGCAGTACTTC. It codes for CASSSRDRAHEQYF.

The V and J genes are TRBV5-4 and TRBJ2-1, with D perhaps TRBD1 (6 bases). The CDR3 is made up of 16 amino acids. V was pared by 3 bases and J by 6 bases, with 19 bases between. Germline V gene lookup returns CDR1 SGHNT and CDR2 YYREEE (reference sequence). The DNA of the CDR3 is TGTGCCAGCAGCTCGCCCGGGACAAAGAAGGGCAATGAGCAGTTCTTC. Amino acids: CASSSPGTKKGNEQFF.

The V and J genes are TRBV4-1 and TRBJ2-2, with a tentative D call TRBD1 (6 bases). This CDR3 is built from 15 residues. V dropped 0 bases and J dropped 5 bases, with 10 bases sitting between them. Looked up from germline, CDR1 is MGHRA and CDR2 is YSYEKL. CDR3 in DNA: TGCGCCAGCAGCCAAGAACAGGGTTTGACCGGGGAGCTGTTTTTT. It is translated as CASSQEQGLTGELFF.

The V and J genes are TRBV4-1 and TRBJ1-2, with a weak D call TRBD1 (6 bases). Germline values: CDR1 MGHRA, CDR2 YSYEKL. This CDR3 is built from 13 residues. V lost 3 bases and J 2 bases, leaving 7 bases between the germline ends. The CDR3 sequence is CASSHGGNYGYTF. In DNA, the CDR3 is TGCGCCAGCAGCCATGGGGGCAACTATGGCTACACCTTC.

This clonotype was observed a single time. The chain uses TRBV6-1 and TRBJ2-3, with TRBD2 identical over 9 bases. The CDR3 runs to 18 residues. The J segment lost 0 bases and the V segment lost 8 bases, leaving 15 bases of the junction unmatched. Germline V gives CDR1 MNHNS, CDR2 SASEGT. CDR3 in DNA: TGTGCCAGCGGACGTCTCGCGGGGGGGCCCGGTAGCACAGATACGCAGTATTTT. It encodes CASGRLAGGPGSTDTQYF.